This T cell receptor beta chain appears in the sequencing data of a study of blood T cell repertoires in COVID-19. Profiling relied on immunoSEQ multiplex PCR, and the TCRdb table lists in-frame clones only, not all of them. The sample has some 33,000 clones, roughly 90% seen once. The sequenced material came from peripheral blood. This TCR was sampled from a man aged 55 to 70 with acute or convalescent COVID-19.

The CDR3 bases are TGTGCCTGGAGGCACAGACAGCGCATGAACACTGAAGCTTTCTTT. It encodes CAWRHRQRMNTEAFF. The rearrangement joins TRBV30 to TRBJ1-1; possible D gene TRBD1, 5 bases. CDR3 length: 15 amino acids. Germline V gives CDR1 GTSNPN, CDR2 SVGIG (reference sequence). Trimming pared 3 bases from V and 0 bases from J, leaving 14 bases between.